This note documents a single TCR beta chain sequence. No antigen is known for it. No much larger clonotype is one base removed from it; base qualities were not supplied. Measured from the cysteine to the phenylalanine, the CDR3 is 14 residues long. CDR3 DNA only is kept here, 42 bases in frame from base 1. The CDR1 and CDR2 encoded by the germline V gene (reference sequence) are WNHNN and SYGVQD. Between the V and J ends, shortened by 0 bases and 6 bases respectively, the junction contains 10 bases. Preparation of the library involved 5' RACE. The sequencing machine was an Illumina HiSeq 2500. The second PCR ran for roughly 7 to 11 cycles and used a J-beta primer mix along with a sample-barcoded 5' primer. A unique molecular identifier was introduced onto each TCR beta cDNA molecule by a template-switch 5' adaptor carrying 12 random nucleotides. Each sample yielded at least 3 million CDR3-containing paired-end reads. All of the RNA was converted into first-strand cDNA using the Mint cDNA synthesis kit, with a TRBC-specific oligonucleotide serving as the primer. Following uracil-DNA glycosylase treatment, all cDNA underwent a first 18-cycle PCR with the universal primers M1SS and BC2_uni_R. The source study handled its data this way. For normalization, 1 million high-quality reads, each with a distinct molecular identifier, were randomly selected from each sample. Instead of being binned into consensus sequences, reads that shared molecular identifiers were thrown out. MiTCR, with a Q25 quality threshold and the strictest error-elimination algorithm, was used for CDR3 identification, clonotype clustering and error correction. Lower-bound total TCR beta diversity was estimated with a nonparametric unseen species model using Euler transformation. TCRdb cleaned the public reads at Q25 with fastp, built clones with MiXCR and kept in-frame beta chains. Each entry is one CDR3 protein sequence, shown with its most common DNA and genes. The V and J calls, along with clone size, are taken from TCRdb and not from the paper's own processing. The sample table shows about 640,000 distinct CDR3 sequences, and 58% are seen once. The top ten clones comprise more than 35% of the sample.

These data come from a study of blood T cells in healthy people across ages (dated by TCRdb to between 2015 and 2017). Study-wide context: In model experiments, roughly one uniquely barcoded TCR beta cDNA molecule per two T cells was captured by template switching. To track age-related changes in TCR beta repertoire diversity, the study relied on deep sequencing normalized with unique cDNA molecular identifiers. Four age groups were formed from the donors: young (average 16 years), middle-aged (just under 40), aged (about 62) and long-lived (around 82). Donors of different ages were randomly distributed across sequencing lanes to avoid experimental bias. Two additional independent replicas of 1 million unique cDNA reads from the same blood draw were analyzed for two donors (one aged 18 to 29 and one aged 80 or older). Broad study findings and their caveats: The percentage of naive T cells measured by flow cytometry correlated strongly with observed TCR beta diversity. Observed TCR beta diversity per million T cells fell roughly linearly with age, and a significant reduction was already apparent by age roughly 40. Because profiling used bulk unsorted PBMCs, naive and antigen-experienced compartments could not be compared conclusively. The long-lived group showed more naive CD4+ T cells, fewer expanded clones and increased TCR diversity than the aged group, suggesting age selection. Total diversity estimates from one million sequenced T cells were considered lower bounds and underestimates. Because the CMV infection status of the donors was unknown, age-related changes in expanded clonotypes may potentially have been confounded.

Systemically healthy Caucasian individuals from Russia, over 30 in total and aged roughly 6 to 100 years, were included as donors. Roughly 9 milliliters of peripheral blood were drawn from each donor into EDTA-treated Vacutainer tubes. Ficoll-Paque density-gradient centrifugation was used to isolate PBMCs, with at least 7 million per sample. Trizol reagent was used to extract total RNA from PBMCs, with at least 5 micrograms per sample. For every donor, flow cytometry on a PBMC aliquot measured the percentage of naive CD45RAhigh/CD27high T cells. Sequenced sample: blood. This sequence originates from a man between 60 and 75 years old in good health. This chain is built from TRBV10-1 and TRBJ2-3; a weak D assignment points to TRBD2 (5 bases agree). The DNA sequence follows: TGCGCCAGCAGTGAGTCCGTGGGGAGTGATACGCAGTATTTT. Its coded protein is CASSESVGSDTQYF.